This is a list of T cell receptor beta chains from one sample in a study of T-cell reconstitution after alpha-beta-depleted transplantation in children. TCRdb ran MiXCR on the PCR reads and lists one entry per CDR3 protein. Altogether 260,000 or so distinct CDR3 sequences are present, more than 10% being singletons, with the ten largest covering about 2.4%. Sequenced material: PBMCs from the stem cell graft donor, taken from the stem cell graft. The origin of the receptors is a human donor who donated a stem cell graft to a child with acute lymphoblastic leukemia. CDR3s include the opening cysteine and the closing phenylalanine or tryptophan. Fields, in order: CDR3 DNA, CDR3 protein, D gene, V gene, clone size, J gene. A D gene is named only where the DNA matches it firmly. Clone sizes are given selectively: once, few, many, or a class where the clone is expanded.

TGCGCCAGCAGTAGGGACTTACAGAACACCGGGGAGCTGTTTTTT | CASSRDLQNTGELFF | - | TRBV5-1 | many | TRBJ2-2
TGTGCCAGCGGCGGACAGCAGAGCTCTGGAAACACCATATATTTT | CASGGQQSSGNTIYF | - | TRBV7-2 | many | TRBJ1-3
TGCGCCAGCAGCCAAGATTCATCGTTTGAAAAACTGTTTTTT | CASSQDSSFEKLFF | - | TRBV4-3 | - | TRBJ1-4
TGTGCCAGCAGTTACTCGAGGGACGGCCACACAGATACGCAGTATTTT | CASSYSRDGHTDTQYF | - | TRBV6-2/TRBV6-3 | many | TRBJ2-3
TGTGCCTGGAGTTACGACAGGGTGAAGGACGGCTACACCTTC | CAWSYDRVKDGYTF | TRBD1 | TRBV30 | - | TRBJ1-2
TGTGCCAGCAGTTCTCAGGGGCCTGCTGGGTATGGCTACACCTTC | CASSSQGPAGYGYTF | - | TRBV27 | many | TRBJ1-2
TGTGCCAGCAGCCCGTCCCGGGCCCCGGCAGATACGCAGTATTTT | CASSPSRAPADTQYF | - | TRBV7-7 | many | TRBJ2-3
TGCAGCGTTGTTGGGGGCACAGATACGCAGTATTTT | CSVVGGTDTQYF | - | TRBV29-1 | many | TRBJ2-3
TGCGCCAGCAGCTTGAGGTGGGATGAGCAGTTCTTC | CASSLRWDEQFF | - | TRBV5-1 | many | TRBJ2-1
TGCAGTGCTAAAGCCCACCTAGCGGGGGTGTACCAAGAGACCCAGTACTTC | CSAKAHLAGVYQETQYF | TRBD2 | TRBV20-1 | many | TRBJ2-5
TGCGCCAGCAGCCAAGGCTCGGAGACCCAGTACTTC | CASSQGSETQYF | - | TRBV4-3 | many | TRBJ2-5
TGTGCCAGCACCCCTCGCCGCTCCGGCACCTACGAGCAGTACTTC | CASTPRRSGTYEQYF | - | TRBV4-2 | many | TRBJ2-7
TGTGCCAGCAGTTTGCGGTACTTCTCAGGGGAAGCTAACTATGGCTACACCTTC | CASSLRYFSGEANYGYTF | - | TRBV12-3/TRBV12-4 | many | TRBJ1-2
TGTGCCAGCGGGAGCGGGAGTGGTGCAGATACGCAGTATTTT | CASGSGSGADTQYF | TRBD2 | TRBV6-2/TRBV6-3 | few | TRBJ2-3
TGTGCCAGCAGCCCCAACCCAGGGCAGGATGGCTACACCTTC | CASSPNPGQDGYTF | - | TRBV7-9 | many | TRBJ1-2
TGCGCCAGCTGGGACAGAGTGGGCTCACCCCTCCACTTT | CASWDRVGSPLHF | TRBD1 | TRBV10-2 | many | TRBJ1-6
TGCGCCAGCAGCTCCGGGACTAGGGCACCTGATACGCAGTATTTT | CASSSGTRAPDTQYF | TRBD2 | TRBV5-1 | many | TRBJ2-3
TGTGCCAGCAGTTACGGGGGAGTGGGGGAGACCCAGTACTTC | CASSYGGVGETQYF | - | TRBV6-5 | many | TRBJ2-5
TGTGCCAGCAGCTTTCTAGGGGGCTCCTACAATGAGCAGTTCTTC | CASSFLGGSYNEQFF | - | TRBV7-2 | many | TRBJ2-1
TGTGCCAGCAGCCACGGCGGTAGCGTCTACGAGCAGTACTTC | CASSHGGSVYEQYF | - | TRBV4-2 | many | TRBJ2-7
TGTGCCACCAGCAGAGATGGAACTAGCGGGGGGACCCAGTACTTC | CATSRDGTSGGTQYF | TRBD2 | TRBV15 | many | TRBJ2-5
TGTGCCAGCAGTCCGTGGACTAGCGGGGAATATGAGCAGTTCTTC | CASSPWTSGEYEQFF | TRBD2 | TRBV27 | many | TRBJ2-1
TGTGCCAGCAGTCCTAGCGGGGGGTCACAAGAGACCCAGTACTTC | CASSPSGGSQETQYF | TRBD2 | TRBV6-2/TRBV6-3 | many | TRBJ2-5
TGTGCCAGCAGTTATAACAGGGTGGCGAGAGAGACCCAGTACTTC | CASSYNRVARETQYF | - | TRBV6-5 | - | TRBJ2-5
TGTGCCAGCAGTTTACAGGGGCTAGCGGCAGCAGATACGCAGTATTTT | CASSLQGLAAADTQYF | - | TRBV28 | many | TRBJ2-3
TGTGCCAGCAGTTTCAGGAGGTTGGGCTACACCTTC | CASSFRRLGYTF | - | TRBV12-3/TRBV12-4 | many | TRBJ1-2
TGTGCCAGCGCCGGGGGGGCCCCCCAGTACTTC | CASAGGAPQYF | TRBD2 | TRBV6-1 | many | TRBJ2-5
TGTGCCAGCAGTCTCGGCCGGAAGTCTGAAGCTTTCTTT | CASSLGRKSEAFF | - | TRBV12-3/TRBV12-4 | many | TRBJ1-1
TGCAGCGGCAGACAGGGGATGGACACTGAAGCTTTCTTT | CSGRQGMDTEAFF | TRBD1 | TRBV29-1 | many | TRBJ1-1
TGCGCCAGCAGCCTGTTGGGGGTACAGGGGGCGAACAATGAGCAGTTCTTC | CASSLLGVQGANNEQFF | TRBD1 | TRBV5-1 | many | TRBJ2-1
TGTGCCAGCAGTTGGTCTGTAGTCCCGCAGTACAATGAGCAGTTCTTC | CASSWSVVPQYNEQFF | - | TRBV12-3/TRBV12-4 | many | TRBJ2-1
TGTGCCAGCGGCTACCAACAGGCATATGGCTACACCTTC | CASGYQQAYGYTF | - | TRBV27 | - | TRBJ1-2
TGCGCCAGCAGTGAGCGGGTATCCTACAATGAGCAGTTCTTC | CASSERVSYNEQFF | - | TRBV10-2 | many | TRBJ2-1
TGCGCCAGCAGCCCTCGGGGACAGACTTCTCCTAATGAAAAACTGTTTTTT | CASSPRGQTSPNEKLFF | TRBD1 | TRBV5-1 | many | TRBJ1-4
TGTGCCAGCAGTTTGTCCTCAGGGGATCGGTCCTACAATGAGCAGTTCTTC | CASSLSSGDRSYNEQFF | - | TRBV27 | - | TRBJ2-1
TGCAGCGTTGAAGGGGTAGCGGGGTACCGAGTCAATGAGCAGTTCTTC | CSVEGVAGYRVNEQFF | TRBD2 | TRBV29-1 | many | TRBJ2-1
TGTGCCAGCAGCCAAGAGCGACTAGCGGGACCCGAGCAGTACTTC | CASSQERLAGPEQYF | TRBD2 | TRBV4-2 | many | TRBJ2-7
TGTGCCAGCAGCGCCCAGACAGGGGCTGAAAAACTGTTTTTT | CASSAQTGAEKLFF | TRBD1 | TRBV5-5 | many | TRBJ1-4
TGTGCCATCAGTGAGGGGTCAGGGGGCGAGACCCAGTACTTC | CAISEGSGGETQYF | TRBD1 | TRBV10-3 | many | TRBJ2-5
TGTGCCAGCCGGCCCGGACAGAGTTACGAGCAGTACTTC | CASRPGQSYEQYF | - | TRBV7-8 | many | TRBJ2-7
TGTGCCAGCAGTTTACGACTAGCGGGCGTCAACGAGCAGTACTTC | CASSLRLAGVNEQYF | TRBD2 | TRBV28 | many | TRBJ2-7
TGCAGTGCTAGAGATACGGGAAACTACGAGCAGTACTTC | CSARDTGNYEQYF | - | TRBV20-1 | many | TRBJ2-7
TGCAGTGCTACTGATACCTTAGCGGGTAGAGATACGCAGTATTTT | CSATDTLAGRDTQYF | TRBD2 | TRBV20-1 | many | TRBJ2-3
TGTGCCAGCAGTGAATACAATGGAGACTTCGGGTATGTGCAGTACTTC | CASSEYNGDFGYVQYF | - | TRBV6-1 | many | TRBJ2-7